This record concerns one TCR beta chain sequence. Its specificity is unknown. These data belong to a study of T cell responses to AZD1222 COVID-19 vaccine. The table came from immunoSEQ multiplex PCR; TCRdb's copy has only in-frame clones and leaves some out. The repertoire consists of 130,000 or so clones, with 85% to 95% occurring once and the leading ten covering 0.91%. Trimming took 4 bases from V and 3 from J, leaving 14 bases between them. The CDR3 sequence is 14 residues long. From germline, CDR1 is SGDLS and CDR2 YYNGEE. General observations from the study: Unmutated variant regions reportedly attract nearly half of all spike-specific TCRs. Donors were mostly white British, more females; clonal diversity possibly underestimated. Repertoire collection took place solely once the T cell response had peaked. Vaccination with two AZD1222 doses was followed by a rise in Spike-specific TCR breadth and depth.

Sequenced material: peripheral blood, taken on day 0 of MenACWY control vaccination. The V call is TRBV9, the J call TRBJ2-7, with a weak D call TRBD2 (6 bases). The TCR sequence derives from an adult in good health. This CDR3 reads CASSKGGTNYEQYF. CDR3 DNA: TGTGCCAGCAGCAAGGGAGGAACAAACTACGAGCAGTACTTC.